This TCR beta chain was identified during a study of cytomegalovirus exposure and HLA in healthy donors. Study-level points and caveats: Later analysis associated a missense DCLRE1C variant with TCR beta V- and J-gene trimming.

On this clone itself: The target antigen is unknown.

The V and J ends lost 5 bases and 8 bases, in that order; junction bases with no gene match: 11. The CDR3 has 14 residues. The study ran its PCR with 60 Vbeta and 13 Jbeta primers. The method was immunoSEQ multiplex PCR; TCRdb's version includes in-frame clones alone and lacks a portion of them. The sample shows 99,000 or so clones, under 85% of them seen only once. This TCR came from a man aged 35 to 55 in good health and CMV-seronegative. Sequencing used PBMCs. V is TRBV5-3 and J is TRBJ1-1, with 8 bases matching TRBD1. TRBV5-3 is given ORF status, its function remaining uncertain. The chain's CDR3 is CARRYGQGKTEAFF. CDR3 sequence (DNA): TGTGCCAGAAGATACGGACAGGGAAAGACCGAAGCTTTCTTT.